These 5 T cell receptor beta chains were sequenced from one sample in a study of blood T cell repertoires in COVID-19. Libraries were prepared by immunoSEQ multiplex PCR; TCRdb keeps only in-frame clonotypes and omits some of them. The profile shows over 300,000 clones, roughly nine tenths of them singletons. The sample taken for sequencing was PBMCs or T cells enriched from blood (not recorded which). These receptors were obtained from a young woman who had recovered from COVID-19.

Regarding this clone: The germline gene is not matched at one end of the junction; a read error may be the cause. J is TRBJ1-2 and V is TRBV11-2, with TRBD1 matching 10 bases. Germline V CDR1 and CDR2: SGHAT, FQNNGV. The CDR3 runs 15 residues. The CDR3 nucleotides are TGTGCCAGCAGCCTAGACAGGGGGCGCGACTATGGCTACACCTTC. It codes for CASSLDRGRDYGYTF. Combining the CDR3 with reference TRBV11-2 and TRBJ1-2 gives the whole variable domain EAGVAQSPRYKIIEKRQSVAFWCNPISGHATLYWYQQILGQGPKLLIQFQNNGVVDDSQLPKDRFSAERLKGVDSTLKIQPAKLEDSAVYLCASSLDRGRDYGYTFGSGTRLTVV.

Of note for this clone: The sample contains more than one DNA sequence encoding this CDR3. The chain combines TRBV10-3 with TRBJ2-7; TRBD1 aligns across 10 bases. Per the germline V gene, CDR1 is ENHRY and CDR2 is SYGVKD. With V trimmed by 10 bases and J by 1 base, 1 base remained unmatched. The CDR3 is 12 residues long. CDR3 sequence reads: CATGQGSYEQYF. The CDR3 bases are TGTGCCACGGGACAGGGGTCCTACGAGCAGTACTTC.

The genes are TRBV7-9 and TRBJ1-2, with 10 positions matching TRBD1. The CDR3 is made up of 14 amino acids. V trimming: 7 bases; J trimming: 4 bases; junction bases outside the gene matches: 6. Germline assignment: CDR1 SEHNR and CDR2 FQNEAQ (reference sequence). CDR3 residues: CASTPGQGPYGYTF. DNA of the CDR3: TGTGCCAGCACCCCGGGACAGGGGCCCTATGGCTACACCTTC.

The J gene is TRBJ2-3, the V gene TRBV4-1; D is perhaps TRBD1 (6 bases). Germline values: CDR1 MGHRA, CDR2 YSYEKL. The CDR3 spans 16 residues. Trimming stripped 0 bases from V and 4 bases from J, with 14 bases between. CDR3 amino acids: CASSQDRWQGSDTQYF. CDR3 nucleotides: TGCGCCAGCAGCCAAGATAGGTGGCAGGGGTCAGATACGCAGTATTTT.

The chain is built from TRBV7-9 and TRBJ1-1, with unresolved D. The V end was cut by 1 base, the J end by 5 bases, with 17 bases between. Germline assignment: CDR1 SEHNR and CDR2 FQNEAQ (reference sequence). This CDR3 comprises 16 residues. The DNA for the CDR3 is TGTGCCAGCAGCTTAGGATCTTCGGCCAGGTCGACTGAAGCTTTCTTT. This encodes CASSLGSSARSTEAFF.